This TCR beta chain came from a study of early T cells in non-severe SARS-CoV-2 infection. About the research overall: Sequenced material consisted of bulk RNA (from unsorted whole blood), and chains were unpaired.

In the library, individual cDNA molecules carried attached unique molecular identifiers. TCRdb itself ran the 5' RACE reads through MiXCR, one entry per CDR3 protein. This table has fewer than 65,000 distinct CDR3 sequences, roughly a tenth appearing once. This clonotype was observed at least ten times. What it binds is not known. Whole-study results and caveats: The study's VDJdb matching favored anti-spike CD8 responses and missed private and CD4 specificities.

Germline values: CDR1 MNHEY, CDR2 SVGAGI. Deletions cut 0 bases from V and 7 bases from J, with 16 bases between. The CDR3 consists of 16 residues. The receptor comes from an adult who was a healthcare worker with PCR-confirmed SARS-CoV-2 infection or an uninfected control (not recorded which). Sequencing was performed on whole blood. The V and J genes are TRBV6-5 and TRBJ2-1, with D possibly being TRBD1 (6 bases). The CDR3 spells CASSYSLVQGRNEQFF. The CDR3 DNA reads TGTGCCAGCAGTTACTCCCTGGTACAGGGTCGGAATGAGCAGTTCTTC.